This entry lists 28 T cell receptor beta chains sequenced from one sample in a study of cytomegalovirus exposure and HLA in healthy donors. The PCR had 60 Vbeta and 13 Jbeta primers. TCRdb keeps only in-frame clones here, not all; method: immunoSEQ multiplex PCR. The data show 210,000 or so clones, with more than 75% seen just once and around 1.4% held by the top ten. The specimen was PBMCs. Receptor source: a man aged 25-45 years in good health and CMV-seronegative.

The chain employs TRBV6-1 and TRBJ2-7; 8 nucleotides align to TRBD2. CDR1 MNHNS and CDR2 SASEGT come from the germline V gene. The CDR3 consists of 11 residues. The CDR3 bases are TGTGCTTCTCGGGAGGGCTACGAGCAGTACTTC. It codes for CASREGYEQYF.

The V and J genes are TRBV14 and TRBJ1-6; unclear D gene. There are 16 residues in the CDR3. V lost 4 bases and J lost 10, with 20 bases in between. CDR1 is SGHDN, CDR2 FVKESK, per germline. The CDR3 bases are TGTGCCAGCAGCCCTCGGCAACGGGTCGCGAACTCACCCCTCCACTTT. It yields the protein CASSPRQRVANSPLHF. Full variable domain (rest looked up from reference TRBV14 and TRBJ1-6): EAGVTQFPSHSVIEKGQTVTLRCDPISGHDNLYWYRRVMGKEIKFLLHFVKESKQDESGMPNNRFLAERTGGTYSTLKVQPAELEDSGVYFCASSPRQRVANSPLHFGNGTRLTVT.

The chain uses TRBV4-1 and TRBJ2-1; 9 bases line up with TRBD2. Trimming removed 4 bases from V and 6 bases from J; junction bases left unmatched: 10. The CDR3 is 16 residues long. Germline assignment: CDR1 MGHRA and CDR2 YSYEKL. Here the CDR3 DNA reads TGCGCCAGCAGCCTCCCACAAGGACTAGCGCGCAATGAGCAGTTCTTC. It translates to CASSLPQGLARNEQFF.

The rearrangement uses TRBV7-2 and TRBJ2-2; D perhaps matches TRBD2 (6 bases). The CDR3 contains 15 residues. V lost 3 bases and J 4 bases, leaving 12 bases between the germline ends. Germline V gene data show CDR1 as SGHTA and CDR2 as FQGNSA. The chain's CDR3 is CASSFEGDSTGELFF. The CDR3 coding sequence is TGTGCCAGCAGCTTCGAAGGGGACTCCACCGGGGAGCTGTTTTTT.

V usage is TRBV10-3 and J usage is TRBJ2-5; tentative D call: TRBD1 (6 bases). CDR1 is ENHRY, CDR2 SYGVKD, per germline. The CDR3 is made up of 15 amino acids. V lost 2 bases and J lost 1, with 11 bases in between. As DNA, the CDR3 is TGTGCCATCAGTGAGCCCGGGACACCCCAAGAGACCCAGTACTTC. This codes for CAISEPGTPQETQYF.

Written as DNA, the CDR3 is TGTGCCAGTAGTGGAGGTCGTGGTGCAACTAATGAAAAACTGTTTTTT. Protein sequence: CASSGGRGATNEKLFF. The chain couples TRBV19 to TRBJ1-4; D unresolved. This CDR3 comprises 16 residues. The germline CDR1 and CDR2 sequences are LNHDA and SQIVND (reference sequence). Trimming shortened V by 5 bases and J by 0 bases, and 13 bases separated the two germline ends. The complete variable domain, with remaining parts taken from reference TRBV19 and TRBJ1-4, reads DGGITQSPKYLFRKEGQNVTLSCEQNLNHDAMYWYRQDPGQGLRLIYYSQIVNDFQKGDIAEGYSVSREKKESFPLTVTSAQKNPTAFYLCASSGGRGATNEKLFFGSGTQLSVL.

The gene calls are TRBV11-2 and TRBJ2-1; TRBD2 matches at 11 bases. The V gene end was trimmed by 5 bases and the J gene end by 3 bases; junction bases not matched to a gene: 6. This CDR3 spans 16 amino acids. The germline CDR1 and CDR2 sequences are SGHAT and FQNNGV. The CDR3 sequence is CASSPIGTSGYNEQFF. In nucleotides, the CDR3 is TGTGCCAGCAGCCCCATCGGGACTAGCGGCTACAATGAGCAGTTCTTC.

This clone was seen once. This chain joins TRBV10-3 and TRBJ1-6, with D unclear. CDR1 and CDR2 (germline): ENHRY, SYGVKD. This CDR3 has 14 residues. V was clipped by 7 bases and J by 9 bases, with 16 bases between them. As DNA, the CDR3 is TGTGCCATCACCCCAGGTTTTACTGGTTCACCCCTCCACTTT. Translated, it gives CAITPGFTGSPLHF.

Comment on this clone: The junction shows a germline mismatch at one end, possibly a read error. For the CDR3, the DNA is TGTGCCAGCATTTTAGGGGGGGGCGGAGGTGGCTACACCTTC. Its protein product is CASILGGGGGGYTF. This chain connects TRBV28 to TRBJ1-2, with D possibly TRBD1 on 6 matching bases. CDR1 and CDR2 from the germline V gene are MDHEN and SYDVKM. The CDR3 loop spans 14 amino acids.

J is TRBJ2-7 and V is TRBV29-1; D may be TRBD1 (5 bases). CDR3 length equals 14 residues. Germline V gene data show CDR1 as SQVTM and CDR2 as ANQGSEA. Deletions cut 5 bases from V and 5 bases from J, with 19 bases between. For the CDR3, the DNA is TGCAGCGTTACCCCTTTAGCAGGGTCGGACGAGCAGTACTTC. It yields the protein CSVTPLAGSDEQYF.

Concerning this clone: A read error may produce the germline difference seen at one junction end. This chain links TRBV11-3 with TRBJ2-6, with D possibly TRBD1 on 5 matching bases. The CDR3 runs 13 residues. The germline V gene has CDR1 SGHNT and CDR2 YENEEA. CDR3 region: CASSSPGANGLTF. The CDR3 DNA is TGTGCCAGCAGCTCCCCTGGGGCCAACGGCCTGACTTTC.

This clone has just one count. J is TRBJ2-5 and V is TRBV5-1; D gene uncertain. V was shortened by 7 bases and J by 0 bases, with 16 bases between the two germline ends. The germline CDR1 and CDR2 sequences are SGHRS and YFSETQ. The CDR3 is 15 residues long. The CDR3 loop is CASGQGTLNQETQYF. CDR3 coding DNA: TGCGCCAGCGGGCAAGGCACACTCAACCAAGAGACCCAGTACTTC.

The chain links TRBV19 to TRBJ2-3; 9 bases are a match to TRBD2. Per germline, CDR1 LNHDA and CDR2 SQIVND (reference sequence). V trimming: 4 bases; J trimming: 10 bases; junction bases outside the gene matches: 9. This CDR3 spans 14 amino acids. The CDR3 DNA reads TGTGCCAGTAGTACCGGAGCGGGAGGTGGTGCGCAGTATTTT. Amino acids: CASSTGAGGGAQYF.

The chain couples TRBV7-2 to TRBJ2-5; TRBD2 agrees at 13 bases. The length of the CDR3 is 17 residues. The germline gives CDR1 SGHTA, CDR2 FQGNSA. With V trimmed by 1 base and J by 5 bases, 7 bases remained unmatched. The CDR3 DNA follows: TGTGCCAGCAGCTTAGGCACTAGCGGGGGGGCGAGGGAGACCCAGTACTTC. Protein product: CASSLGTSGGARETQYF.

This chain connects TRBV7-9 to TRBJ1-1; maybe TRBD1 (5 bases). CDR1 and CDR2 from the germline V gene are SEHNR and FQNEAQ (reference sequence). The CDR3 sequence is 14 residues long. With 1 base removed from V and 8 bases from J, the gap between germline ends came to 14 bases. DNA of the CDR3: TGTGCCAGCAGCTTAGTAGGTGGAGACAGAGAAGCTTTCTTT. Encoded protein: CASSLVGGDREAFF.

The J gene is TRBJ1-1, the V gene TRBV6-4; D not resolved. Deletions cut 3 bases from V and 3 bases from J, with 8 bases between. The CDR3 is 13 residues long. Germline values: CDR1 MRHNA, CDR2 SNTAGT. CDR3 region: CASSEMRDTEAFF. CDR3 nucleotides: TGTGCCAGCAGTGAAATGAGGGACACTGAAGCTTTCTTT.

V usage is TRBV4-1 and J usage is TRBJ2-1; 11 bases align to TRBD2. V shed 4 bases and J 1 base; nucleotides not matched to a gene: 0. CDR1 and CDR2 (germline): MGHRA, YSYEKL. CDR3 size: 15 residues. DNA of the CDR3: TGCGCCAGCAGCCGGACTAGCGGGTCCTACAATGAGCAGTTCTTC. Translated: CASSRTSGSYNEQFF.

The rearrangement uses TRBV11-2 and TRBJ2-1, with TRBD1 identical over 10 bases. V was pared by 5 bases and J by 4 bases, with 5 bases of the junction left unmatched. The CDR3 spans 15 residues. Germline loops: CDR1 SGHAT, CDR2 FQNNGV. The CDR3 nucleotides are TGTGCCAGCAGCCGACAGGGGGCGGAGTACAATGAGCAGTTCTTC. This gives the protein CASSRQGAEYNEQFF.

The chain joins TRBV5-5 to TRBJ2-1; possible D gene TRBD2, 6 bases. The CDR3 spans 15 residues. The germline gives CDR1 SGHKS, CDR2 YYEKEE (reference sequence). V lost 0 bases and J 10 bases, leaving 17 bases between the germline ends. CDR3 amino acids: CASSLEPGPGGEQFF. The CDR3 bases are TGTGCCAGCAGCTTGGAACCGGGGCCTGGGGGGGAGCAGTTCTTC.

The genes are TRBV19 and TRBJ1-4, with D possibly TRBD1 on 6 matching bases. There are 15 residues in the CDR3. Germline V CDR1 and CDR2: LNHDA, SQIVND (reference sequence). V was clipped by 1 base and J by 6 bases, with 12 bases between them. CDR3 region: CASSIGRGADEKLFF. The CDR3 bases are TGTGCCAGTAGTATAGGCAGGGGTGCGGATGAAAAACTGTTTTTT.

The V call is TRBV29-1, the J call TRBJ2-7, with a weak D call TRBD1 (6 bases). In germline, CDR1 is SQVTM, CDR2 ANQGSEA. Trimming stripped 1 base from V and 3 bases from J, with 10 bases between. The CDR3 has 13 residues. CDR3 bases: TGCAGCGTTGAAGGGCAACAGGGCTACGAGCAGTACTTC. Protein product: CSVEGQQGYEQYF.

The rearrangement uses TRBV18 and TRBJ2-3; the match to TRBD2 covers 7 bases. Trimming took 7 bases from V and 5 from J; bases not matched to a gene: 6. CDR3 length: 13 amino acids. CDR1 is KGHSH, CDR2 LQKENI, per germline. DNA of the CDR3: TGTGCCAGCTTCGCGGGAGTAGGAGATACGCAGTATTTT. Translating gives CASFAGVGDTQYF.

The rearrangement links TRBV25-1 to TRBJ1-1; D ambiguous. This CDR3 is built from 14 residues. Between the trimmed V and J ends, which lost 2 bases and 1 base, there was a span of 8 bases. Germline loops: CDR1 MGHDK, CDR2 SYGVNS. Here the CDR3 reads CASSEQAGNTEAFF. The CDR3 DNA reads TGTGCCAGCAGTGAACAGGCGGGGAACACTGAAGCTTTCTTT.

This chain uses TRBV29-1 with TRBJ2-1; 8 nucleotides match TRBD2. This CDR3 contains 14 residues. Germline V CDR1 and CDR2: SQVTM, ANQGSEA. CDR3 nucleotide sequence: TGCACGGTCGGTTGGGTAGCGGGGACCAATGAGCAGTTCTTC. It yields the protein CTVGWVAGTNEQFF.

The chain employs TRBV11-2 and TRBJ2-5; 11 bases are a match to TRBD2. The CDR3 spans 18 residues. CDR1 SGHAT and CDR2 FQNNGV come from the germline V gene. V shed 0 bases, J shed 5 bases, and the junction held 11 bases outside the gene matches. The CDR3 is CASSLDPSGGPLRETQYF. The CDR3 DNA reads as TGTGCCAGCAGCTTAGATCCTAGCGGGGGGCCCCTCCGGGAGACCCAGTACTTC. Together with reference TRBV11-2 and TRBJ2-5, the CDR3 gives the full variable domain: EAGVAQSPRYKIIEKRQSVAFWCNPISGHATLYWYQQILGQGPKLLIQFQNNGVVDDSQLPKDRFSAERLKGVDSTLKIQPAKLEDSAVYLCASSLDPSGGPLRETQYFGPGTRLLVL.

CDR3 protein: CASRHSDRAGDEQYF. The CDR3 DNA sequence: TGTGCCAGCAGACACTCGGACAGGGCGGGCGACGAGCAGTACTTC. V gene TRBV7-9 combines with J gene TRBJ2-7; TRBD1 agrees at 8 bases. The CDR3 runs 15 residues. CDR1 SEHNR and CDR2 FQNEAQ come from the germline V gene (reference sequence). The junction had 12 bases not matched to a gene; V was cut back by 6 bases and J by 5 bases.

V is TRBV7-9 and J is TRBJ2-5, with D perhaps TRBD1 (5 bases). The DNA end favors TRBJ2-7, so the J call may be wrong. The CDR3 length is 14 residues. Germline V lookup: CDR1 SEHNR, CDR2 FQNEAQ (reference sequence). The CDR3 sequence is CASSSTALVYEQYF. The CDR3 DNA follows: TGTGCCAGCAGCTCGACAGCCCTCGTCTACGAGCAGTACTTC.

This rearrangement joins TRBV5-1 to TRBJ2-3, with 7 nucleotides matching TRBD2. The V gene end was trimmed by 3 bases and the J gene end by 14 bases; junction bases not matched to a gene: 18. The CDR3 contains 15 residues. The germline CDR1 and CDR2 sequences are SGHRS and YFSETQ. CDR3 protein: CASSSRRDYVSFPYF. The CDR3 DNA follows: TGCGCCAGCAGCTCCCGTAGGGACTACGTTTCTTTCCCGTATTTT.